This entry lists 25 T cell receptor beta chains sequenced from one sample in a study of spatial heterogeneity in lung cancer. The time point here: sample taken at primary tumor resection. TCRdb itself ran the 5' RACE reads through MiXCR, one entry per CDR3 protein. The sample holds about 48,000 distinct CDR3 sequences, approximately 5% seen once. Sequencing was performed on PBMCs, taken at surgery. The receptors here all came from a male donor with early-stage non-small cell lung cancer.

This clonotype has ten or more counts. The genes are TRBV5-1 and TRBJ1-4; D unresolved. The germline V and J ends were trimmed by 0 bases and 5 bases, with 17 bases remaining between them. This CDR3 spans 17 amino acids. Per germline, CDR1 SGHRS and CDR2 YFSETQ. The CDR3 sequence: CASSLGQNPPGNEKLFF. In nucleotides, the CDR3 is TGCGCCAGCAGCTTGGGCCAGAATCCCCCGGGAAATGAAAAACTGTTTTTT. Full variable domain (rest looked up from reference TRBV5-1 and TRBJ1-4): KAGVTQTPRYLIKTRGQQVTLSCSPISGHRSVSWYQQTPGQGLQFLFEYFSETQRNKGNFPGRFSGRQFSNSRSEMNVSTLELGDSALYLCASSLGQNPPGNEKLFFGSGTQLSVL.

This clonotype was counted ten times or more. The gene calls are TRBV10-3 and TRBJ1-5; D is unclear. Trimming left V 4 bases short and J 5 bases short, with 12 bases between. The germline gives CDR1 ENHRY, CDR2 SYGVKD. The CDR3 has 14 amino acids. CDR3 loop: CAISGGSDYQPQHF. In DNA, the CDR3 is TGTGCCATCAGTGGTGGGTCAGACTATCAGCCCCAGCATTTT.

This clonotype came up a few times. The V and J genes are TRBV5-1 and TRBJ1-4; TRBD1 matches 9 bases. Trimming removed 4 bases from V and 7 bases from J; junction bases left unmatched: 8. Per germline, CDR1 SGHRS and CDR2 YFSETQ. The CDR3 has 15 amino acids. DNA of the CDR3: TGCGCCAGCAGCGACCCACAGGGGGCCGGTGAAAAACTGTTTTTT. This encodes CASSDPQGAGEKLFF.

This clonotype has a count of ten or more. V gene TRBV4-1 combines with J gene TRBJ2-7; D is perhaps TRBD2 (6 bases). The CDR3 extends over 15 amino acids. V lost 1 base, J lost 2 bases, and 12 bases lay in between. The germline gives CDR1 MGHRA, CDR2 YSYEKL. DNA of the CDR3: TGCGCCAGCAGCCAAGTAAGGTCTAGCGCCTACGAGCAGTACTTC. It is translated as CASSQVRSSAYEQYF.

This clonotype has at least ten counts. The genes are TRBV20-1 and TRBJ1-2, with 9 bases fitting TRBD1. V lost 1 base and J lost 0; bases outside the gene matches: 15. The CDR3 spans 19 residues. Germline CDR1 reads DFQATT; CDR2 reads SNEGSKA (reference sequence). CDR3 region: CSARGGSKQGAGANYGYTF. CDR3 DNA sequence: TGCAGTGCTAGAGGAGGGTCCAAACAGGGGGCTGGAGCTAACTATGGCTACACCTTC.

This clonotype was seen many times. The rearrangement joins TRBV20-1 to TRBJ2-7, with 8 bases lining up with TRBD1. Germline V gene lookup returns CDR1 DFQATT and CDR2 SNEGSKA (reference sequence). The CDR3 sequence is 13 residues long. J lost 6 bases, V lost 4 bases, and 8 bases had no gene match. The CDR3 protein is CSATRGTGAEQYF. The CDR3 DNA sequence: TGCAGTGCTACCCGAGGGACAGGCGCCGAGCAGTACTTC.

This clonotype was recorded many times. The rearrangement links TRBV27 to TRBJ2-2, with D uncertain. Germline-derived CDR1 and CDR2 are MNHEY and SMNVEV (reference sequence). Trimming left V 4 bases short and J 1 base short, with 7 bases between. The CDR3 runs 14 residues. CDR3 in amino acids: CASSSIVNTGELFF. The DNA of the CDR3 is TGTGCCAGCAGTTCCATCGTGAACACCGGGGAGCTGTTTTTT.

Many counts were recorded for this clonotype. CDR3 bases: TGTGCCAGCAGTTTTAGTGTAGCCCGGGGGTCCCAGCATTTT. It specifies CASSFSVARGSQHF. The chain links TRBV12-3 or TRBV12-4 to TRBJ1-5, with TRBD1 as a possible D gene (5 bases). This CDR3 has 14 amino acids. V lost 3 bases and J 11 bases, leaving 17 bases between the germline ends.

This clonotype was detected a few times. This chain uses TRBV27 with TRBJ2-7; 9 nucleotides agree with TRBD2. With V trimmed by 4 bases and J by 3 bases, 7 bases remained unmatched. The germline V gene encodes CDR1 MNHEY and CDR2 SMNVEV (reference sequence). This CDR3 spans 15 amino acids. CDR3 nucleotides: TGTGCCAGCAGTTCAGGAGCGGGAGGCCGCTACGAGCAGTACTTC. It specifies CASSSGAGGRYEQYF.

This clonotype was recorded at least ten times. The V call is TRBV18, the J call TRBJ1-1; no firm D call. V gave up 0 bases and J gave up 5 bases, with 10 bases separating them. CDR1 and CDR2 from the germline V gene are KGHSH and LQKENI. The CDR3 runs to 14 residues. DNA of the CDR3: TGTGCCAGCTCACCACCGGTGTTAGGGACTGAAGCTTTCTTT. Its protein product is CASSPPVLGTEAFF.

This clonotype was counted between two and nine times. The chain couples TRBV6-5 to TRBJ2-2; D is possibly TRBD2 (5 bases). V dropped 5 bases and J dropped 0 bases, with 13 bases sitting between them. There are 16 residues in the CDR3. Germline V gene sequence: CDR1 MNHEY, CDR2 SVGAGI. CDR3 coding DNA: TGTGCCAGCAGTCTTTTTGAGGGATCGAACACCGGGGAGCTGTTTTTT. This encodes CASSLFEGSNTGELFF.

Ten or more counts support this clonotype. V and J are TRBV29-1 and TRBJ2-3, with a weak D call TRBD2 (6 bases). V shed 7 bases and J shed 1 base, with 12 bases lying between them. CDR1 and CDR2 from the germline V gene are SQVTM and ANQGSEA. The CDR3 consists of 13 residues. CDR3 in amino acids: CSGRESRTDTQYF. DNA of the CDR3: TGCAGCGGGCGGGAATCTCGCACAGATACGCAGTATTTT.

In its sample, this clonotype was seen many times. The chain carries TRBV20-1 and TRBJ1-2; the D gene is possibly TRBD1 (6 bases). The V gene lost 6 bases and the J gene lost 4 bases, with 15 bases spanning the gap. Per the germline V gene, CDR1 is DFQATT and CDR2 is SNEGSKA (reference sequence). The CDR3 is 13 residues long. CDR3 amino acids: CSAGAGEFYGYTF. The CDR3 DNA is TGCAGTGCGGGAGCAGGGGAATTCTATGGCTACACCTTC.

This chain uses TRBV28 with TRBJ2-2; 8 bases map to TRBD1. The CDR3 length is 15 residues. Per the germline V gene, CDR1 is MDHEN and CDR2 is SYDVKM. The junction had 3 bases not matched to a gene; V was cut back by 4 bases and J by 2 bases. CDR3 coding DNA: TGTGCCAGCAGTTCGACAGGGGTAAACACCGGGGAGCTGTTTTTT. This gives the protein CASSSTGVNTGELFF. The full variable domain, its missing parts supplied by reference TRBV28 and TRBJ2-2, is DVKVTQSSRYLVKRTGEKVFLECVQDMDHENMFWYRQDPGLGLRLIYFSYDVKMKEKGDIPEGYSVSREKKERFSLILESASTNQTSMYLCASSSTGVNTGELFFGEGSRLTVL.

There are many counts of this clonotype. The chain is built from TRBV30 and TRBJ2-7; the D is unclear. Trimming stripped 2 bases from V and 4 bases from J, with 9 bases between. Germline V gene sequence: CDR1 GTSNPN, CDR2 SVGIG (reference sequence). There are 12 residues in the CDR3. In nucleotides, the CDR3 is TGTGCCTGGAGTCCCACGTCGTACGAGCAGTACTTC. Translated: CAWSPTSYEQYF. Based on the CDR3 plus reference TRBV30 and TRBJ2-7, the full variable domain is SQTIHQWPATLVQPVGSPLSLECTVEGTSNPNLYWYRQAAGRGLQLLFYSVGIGQISSEVPQNLSASRPQDRQFILSSKKLLLSDSGFYLCAWSPTSYEQYFGPGTRLTVT.

The sample holds many counts of this clonotype. V and J are TRBV7-3 and TRBJ1-6, with 7 bases matching TRBD1. J was trimmed by 19 bases and V by 0 bases; bases with no gene match: 9. CDR1 is SGHTA, CDR2 FQGTGA, per germline. The CDR3 runs to 13 residues. The CDR3 sequence is CASSLTPETGLHF. CDR3 nucleotides: TGTGCCAGCAGCTTAACCCCGGAGACAGGGTTACACTTT.

This clonotype was counted at least ten times. The J gene is TRBJ1-4, the V gene TRBV20-1; no reliable D call. V lost 0 bases and J lost 8, with 7 bases in between. The germline V gene encodes CDR1 DFQATT and CDR2 SNEGSKA (reference sequence). The CDR3 loop spans 12 amino acids. The chain's CDR3 is CSARDSWEKLFF. CDR3 DNA: TGCAGTGCTAGAGATAGTTGGGAAAAACTGTTTTTT.

This clonotype was detected only a few times. The chain carries TRBV7-2 and TRBJ2-7; D gene unclear. The length of the CDR3 is 13 residues. Germline V CDR1 and CDR2: SGHTA, FQGNSA. V dropped 2 bases and J dropped 1 base, with 6 bases sitting between them. DNA of the CDR3: TGTGCCAGCAGCTTATCGCCTTCCTACGAGCAGTACTTC. Translated: CASSLSPSYEQYF.

This clonotype was seen repeatedly, ten times or more. A read error may produce the germline difference seen at one junction end. This sequence joins TRBV6-6 and TRBJ1-2; TRBD1 might be the D (6 bases). This CDR3 contains 15 residues. Germline CDR1 MNHNY, CDR2 SVGAGI (reference sequence). CDR3 region: CASTYQVTGRWGYTF. The DNA for the CDR3 is TGTGCCAGCACTTACCAGGTGACAGGCAGATGGGGCTACACCTTC.

This clonotype was seen repeatedly, ten times or more. This chain connects TRBV4-2 to TRBJ2-2; 7 nucleotides match TRBD2. Germline V gene sequence: CDR1 LGHNA, CDR2 YNFKEQ. The CDR3 length is 16 residues. Trimming removed 4 bases from V and 5 bases from J; junction bases left unmatched: 10. The CDR3 protein is CASSRDLAAKTGELFF. The DNA for the CDR3 is TGTGCCAGCAGCCGTGATCTAGCGGCAAAAACCGGGGAGCTGTTTTTT.

In this sample, this clonotype turned up many times. This CDR3 is CASSAGTGFEKLFF. The DNA of the CDR3 is TGCGCCAGCAGCGCCGGGACAGGGTTTGAAAAACTGTTTTTT. This rearrangement joins TRBV5-1 to TRBJ1-4; 9 bases are shared with TRBD1. This CDR3 has 14 amino acids. Losses at the gene ends were 4 bases for V and 7 bases for J; bases not matched to a gene: 5. The germline V gene has CDR1 SGHRS and CDR2 YFSETQ.

The sample holds many counts of this clonotype. V gene TRBV29-1 combines with J gene TRBJ2-1; D gene uncertain. This CDR3 spans 11 amino acids. V was shortened by 4 bases and J by 5 bases, with 6 bases between the two germline ends. Germline V gives CDR1 SQVTM, CDR2 ANQGSEA. CDR3 sequence: CSVAGNNEQFF. The CDR3 bases are TGCAGCGTTGCCGGAAACAATGAGCAGTTCTTC.

This clonotype was seen many times. CDR3 nucleotides: TGTGCCAGCAGTCGGGCCCTCCCGGGCCTCCACTTT. Translation gives CASSRALPGLHF. The chain joins TRBV6-5 to TRBJ1-6; unclear D gene. The V end was cut by 5 bases, the J end by 15 bases, with 14 bases between. The germline gives CDR1 MNHEY, CDR2 SVGAGI. This CDR3 contains 12 residues.

This clonotype appeared many times. V is TRBV3-1 and J is TRBJ1-1; no clear D gene. Germline V gives CDR1 LGHDT, CDR2 YNNKEL (reference sequence). V lost 1 base and J 0 bases, leaving 9 bases between the germline ends. This CDR3 spans 15 amino acids. The CDR3 protein is CASSQGTVMNTEAFF. CDR3 in DNA: TGTGCCAGCAGCCAAGGGACCGTTATGAACACTGAAGCTTTCTTT.

This clonotype was detected only a few times. V and J are TRBV24-1 and TRBJ2-5; possible D gene TRBD2, 5 bases. CDR3 length: 18 residues. Germline CDR1 and CDR2: KGHDR and SFDVKD. Trimming removed 1 base from V and 2 bases from J, with 19 bases in between. CDR3 sequence (DNA): TGTGCCACCAGTGATTTTTGGGCCCTCGGACCGGGGCAAGAGACCCAGTACTTC. Its translation: CATSDFWALGPGQETQYF.